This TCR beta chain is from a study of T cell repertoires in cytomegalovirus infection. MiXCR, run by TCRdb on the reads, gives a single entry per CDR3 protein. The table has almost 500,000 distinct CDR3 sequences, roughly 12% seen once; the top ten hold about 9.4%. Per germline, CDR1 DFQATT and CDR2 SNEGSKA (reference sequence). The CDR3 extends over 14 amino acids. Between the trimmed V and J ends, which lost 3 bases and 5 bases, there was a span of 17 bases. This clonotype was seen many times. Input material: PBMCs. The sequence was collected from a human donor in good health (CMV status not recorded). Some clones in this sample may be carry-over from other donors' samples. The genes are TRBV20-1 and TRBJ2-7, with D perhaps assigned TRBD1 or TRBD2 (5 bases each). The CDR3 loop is CSARRAQGVHEQYF. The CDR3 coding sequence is TGCAGTGCTAGGAGAGCTCAGGGAGTCCACGAGCAGTACTTC.